This entry features one T cell receptor (beta chain) sequence. Antigen unknown. The sample originates from a study of T cells after yellow fever vaccination. Study-level findings and limits: Contaminating bulk clonotypes could be abundant in FACS-sorted repertoires. It was a small share of clonotypes that appeared in both CD4 and CD8 compartments.

A universal primer site and UMIs were added as TCR cDNA was made by 5'RACE template switching. TCRdb analysed the 5' RACE reads with MiXCR anew, one entry per CDR3 protein. The data contain 450,000 to 650,000 distinct CDR3 sequences, about a fifth of them singletons. This CDR3 has 12 residues. V dropped 6 bases and J dropped 6 bases, with 10 bases sitting between them. The receptor's source is a man between 18 and 29 years old who received the YFV17D yellow fever vaccine. This sequence joins TRBV12-3 or TRBV12-4 and TRBJ2-3; unclear D gene. The material sequenced was PBMCs, taken roughly 23 days after the first yellow fever vaccination. DNA of the CDR3: TGTGCCAGCAGGACTCTTTGGGATACGCAGTATTTT. Its translation: CASRTLWDTQYF.